This T cell receptor beta chain derives from a study of CD8 T cells in Susac syndrome. CD8+ and CD4+ T cells taken from blood had their TCR beta sequenced. Patients with stable or active relapsing-remitting disease, all of them treatment-naive, made up the multiple sclerosis controls. Negative magnetic isolation gave CD8+ and CD4+ cells; FACS enriched CD8+ TEMRA. Random hexamers were used to reverse transcribe about 0.5 to 1 ug of RNA. Amplification of TCR beta CDR3 across 54 Vbeta and 13 Jbeta was performed with immunoSEQ multiplex PCR. TCRdb re-called the immunoSEQ multiplex PCR reads with MiXCR, one entry per CDR3 protein. The sample has 200,000 or so distinct CDR3 sequences, approximately 95% seen once; the top ten hold approximately 0.09%. The CDR3 is made up of 13 amino acids. Trimming took off 1 base at V and 9 bases at J, with 10 bases between the two ends. Germline V gene data show CDR1 as LGHDT and CDR2 as YNNKEL (reference sequence).

The clonotype comes from a human donor with multiple sclerosis. Sequencing was done on a sample of CD4+ T cells from PBMCs. The chain has TRBV3-1 and TRBJ2-1, with D maybe TRBD2 (5 bases). The CDR3 protein is CASSQVPSGEQFF. CDR3 nucleotides: TGTGCCAGCAGCCAAGTCCCCAGCGGTGAGCAGTTCTTC.